This T cell receptor beta chain was found in a study of shared clonotypes between healthy human individuals. Study details: Plates per donor: three CD4 naive, three CD4 memory, two CD8 naive, one CD8 memory. Study-level points and caveats: Genetic and exposure-history diversity was limited by the few donors.

Every subset's genomic DNA went evenly onto several immunoSEQ plates. Produced via immunoSEQ multiplex PCR; TCRdb's table is partial and in-frame only. Of about a million clones in the sample, around 80% are singletons; the top ten hold nearly 1.5%. To note about this clone: What it binds is unknown.

The V gene's germline CDR1 is SQVTM and CDR2 ANQGSEA. The CDR3 spans 13 residues. Trimming cost V 4 bases and J 4 bases; bases outside gene matches: 3. The chain is built from TRBV29-1 and TRBJ2-1, with TRBD1 matching 8 bases. The receptor comes from a man between 18 and 29 years old in good health. Sequencing was performed on memory CD4+ T cells sorted from blood. This sample's subset: CD45RA-negative fraction. CDR3 DNA sequence: TGCAGCGTTGGGTGGACAGGGTACAATGAGCAGTTCTTC. As protein: CSVGWTGYNEQFF.